The 30 T cell receptor delta chains given below trace back to one sample, sequenced in a study of γδ T cells in repeated Plasmodium falciparum infection (dated by TCRdb to the early 2020s). Vgamma9/Vdelta2+ and Vdelta2-negative gammadelta T cell populations were flow-sorted from peripheral blood mononuclear cells for bulk TCR repertoire analysis. The library was made by multiplex PCR. This sample was sequenced with an Illumina MiSeq. Public reads were reanalyzed in TCRdb with CATT, and rows carrying the same DNA were merged afterwards. Present in this sample are 45,000 to 60,000 delta-chain clones, approximately 2% of which were seen just once. 24% of the sample rests with the top ten. The sample comprised gamma-delta T cells from blood. The origin of the receptors is a pool of human donors (malaria-infected and uninfected, not separated).

About this clone: A far more abundant clone sits one base away, making this likely a read error. The same CDR3 also results from other DNA sequences found in this sample. The rearrangement joins TRDV1 to TRDJ1; the match to TRDD3 covers 11 bases. The J gene comes from matching the DNA to germline here; TCRdb lacks it. Unmatched junction bases numbered 24, after V lost 0 bases and J lost 0 bases. This CDR3 region has 24 residues. Germline lookup yields CDR1 TSWWSYY and CDR2 QGS. The CDR3 nucleotides read TGTGCTCTTGGGGAACTGGAAACTATATACTGGGGGATAAGAATGGGCCGCTACACCGATAAACTCATCTTT. Encoded protein: CALGELETIYWGIRMGRYTDKLIF.

This clone was seen repeatedly, ten times or more. One base separates it from a far larger clone, so it is likely a read error. The sample carries other DNA sequences with the same CDR3. J is TRDJ1 and V is TRDV2; TRDD3 matches 11 bases. TCRdb supplies no J gene; here it was assigned by aligning the nucleotide sequence to germline. This CDR3 contains 17 residues. V trimming: 0 bases; J trimming: 7 bases; junction bases outside the gene matches: 12. Germline CDR1 GEAIGNYY, CDR2 EKD. CDR3 DNA: TGTGCCTGTGACACCGGAGATGGGGGATACGCTGGGGCTAAACTCATCTTT. It encodes CACDTGDGGYAGAKLIF.

This clone was observed many times. The same CDR3 can be traced to other DNA sequences in this sample. V gene TRDV1 combines with J gene TRDJ1, with 12 bases matching TRDD3. The J gene was not available in TCRdb and was assigned here by matching the DNA to germline segments. Trimming took 6 bases from V and 3 from J; bases not matched to a gene: 8. The CDR3 has 16 residues. Germline V gives CDR1 TSWWSYY, CDR2 QGS. As DNA, the CDR3 is TGTGCTCTTGGACCACCTGGGGGATACGAGCCCGATAAACTCATCTTT. Encoded protein: CALGPPGGYEPDKLIF.

A remark on this clone: Given a far larger clone just one base away, this is likely a sequencing read error. The chain combines TRDV1 with TRDJ3; 12 positions match TRDD3. TCRdb is silent on the J gene; assignment here came from matching the DNA to germline. The V gene's germline CDR1 is TSWWSYY and CDR2 QGS. The CDR3 is 26 amino acids. Here the CDR3 reads CALGELSWERWGIRALGPWDTRQMFF. In DNA form, the CDR3 reads TGTGCCCTTGGGGAACTATCGTGGGAGCGCTGGGGGATACGGGCCCTGGGGCCCTGGGACACCCGACAGATGTTTTTC.

A word on this clone: The protein that TCRdb holds for this DNA derives from a much larger clone and differs from the translated DNA at residue 6, which likely indicates a read error; the protein shown here is translated from the DNA. This chain joins TRDV1 and TRDJ1; 11 positions match TRDD3. The length of the CDR3 is 23 residues. V lost 2 bases to trimming and J lost 4 bases; unmatched junction nucleotides: 27. Germline V gene sequence: CDR1 TSWWSYY, CDR2 QGS. In nucleotides, the CDR3 is TGTGCTCTTGGGGAAATAGGAGACCTTCCTAGGGGTATTGGGGGATACGTAGGCGATAAACTCATCTTT. This translates into CALGEIGDLPRGIGGYVGDKLIF.

In its sample, this clone was seen a few times. TCRdb's listed protein matches a much larger clone and diverges from this DNA's translation at residue 10, likely through a read error; the protein shown comes from the DNA. The rearrangement uses TRDV2 and TRDJ1, with TRDD3 identical over 11 bases. TCRdb gives no J gene; it was assigned here by matching the DNA to germline. The germline CDR1 and CDR2 sequences are GEAIGNYY and EKD. V lost 1 base and J lost 0; bases outside the gene matches: 6. The CDR3 is made up of 17 amino acids. The CDR3 loop is CACDTLGDTTYTDKLIF. In DNA form, the CDR3 reads TGTGCCTGTGACACTCTGGGGGATACTACGTACACCGATAAACTCATCTTT.

Remarks on this clone: TCRdb pairs this DNA with a much larger clone's protein that differs at residue 11, likely a read error; the protein shown was translated from the DNA. The V call is TRAV38-2/DV8, the J call TRDJ1; TRDD3 matches 10 bases. TCRdb records no J gene; here it was assigned by comparing the DNA to germline. The CDR3 is 23 residues long. Per the germline V gene, CDR1 is TSESDYY and CDR2 is QEAYKQQN. J gave up 2 bases and V 7 bases, and 32 bases lay outside the gene matches. DNA of the CDR3: TGTGCTTATCTGCCCCGAATCGGTGGACCCTCGTACTGGGGGATCCTCAGGACCGATAAACTCATCTTT. This gives the protein CAYLPRIGGPSYWGILRTDKLIF.

This clone appeared many times. The protein given by TCRdb reflects a much larger clone and differs at residue 5 from this DNA's translation, likely from a read error; the protein shown is the DNA's translation. The CDR3 DNA sequence: TGTGCCTGTGACGCCGTTGGGGGATCCGGGGTCACCGATAAACTCATCTTT. Translated: CACDAVGGSGVTDKLIF. This rearrangement joins TRDV2 to TRDJ1; 8 nucleotides agree with TRDD3. Here the J gene came from matching the DNA to germline, since TCRdb omits it. The V segment lost 3 bases and the J segment 1 base; nucleotides outside the gene matches: 12. The CDR3 consists of 17 residues. The germline V gene encodes CDR1 GEAIGNYY and CDR2 EKD.

This clone was detected a few times. TCRdb shows a much larger clone's protein in place of this DNA's translation, and the two differ at residue 20, likely through a read error; the protein shown is translated from the DNA. The V gene is listed as TRDV1; no J gene was called; the table's D gene call, TRDD3, was not cross checked with the DNA. The germline CDR1 and CDR2 sequences are TSWWSYY and QGS. This CDR3 has 22 residues. The CDR3 here is CALGAPFLRYWRIVGTNDKPIF. DNA for the CDR3: TGTGCTCTTGGGGCTCCCTTCCTACGTTACTGGAGGATCGTTGGCACGAATGATAAACCCATCTTT.

At least ten counts were recorded for this clone. Other DNA sequences in the same sample also yield this CDR3. The chain combines TRDV2 with TRDJ1, with TRDD3 matching over 8 bases. Trimming took 1 base from V and 5 from J; bases not matched to a gene: 14. There are 17 residues in the CDR3. Germline V gene lookup returns CDR1 GEAIGNYY and CDR2 EKD. CDR3 DNA: TGTGCCTGTGACACTGTGACGGGGGATAAGAAGGAGGATAAACTCATCTTT. Residues: CACDTVTGDKKEDKLIF.

A note on this clone: TCRdb's protein, taken from a much larger clone, differs from this DNA's translation at residue 3, likely owing to a read error; the protein displayed comes from the DNA. This chain joins TRDV1 and TRDJ1; D is unclear. Here the J gene came from matching the DNA to germline, since TCRdb omits it. Germline lookup yields CDR1 TSWWSYY and CDR2 QGS. The V end was cut by 10 bases, the J end by 5 bases, with 14 bases between. This CDR3 comprises 12 residues. The CDR3, as DNA: TGTGCTCCTTTGGAAGCACCAGATAAACTCATCTTT. It encodes CAPLEAPDKLIF.

This clone was counted between two and nine times. One base away lies a much larger clone, so this may be a sequencing read error. The chain couples TRDV1 to TRDJ1; 9 bases match TRDD3. The CDR3 length is 30 residues. Germline trimming cut 3 bases from V and 0 bases from J; bases unmatched to any gene: 47. Germline CDR1 is TSWWSYY and CDR2 is QGS. In DNA, the CDR3 is TGTGCTCTTGGGGAGGGGTCTTTTGGCAACTGGGGGAGAAAGTTCCTACGATTGGGGGAAGTCCCAGAAGACACCGATAAACTCATCTTT. Translation gives CALGEGSFGNWGRKFLRLGEVPEDTDKLIF.

This clone appeared many times. TCRdb records a much larger clone's protein for this DNA, with a difference at residue 6 that likely arises from a read error; the protein given is the translation of the DNA. The gene calls are TRDV1 and TRDJ1; D is ambiguous. CDR1 is TSWWSYY, CDR2 QGS, per germline. The CDR3 totals 12 residues. V was shortened by 5 bases and J by 3 bases, with 7 bases between the two germline ends. CDR3 in amino acids: CALGMRADKLIF. The CDR3 coding sequence is TGTGCTCTTGGGATGAGGGCCGATAAACTCATCTTT.

In regard to this clone: It differs at one base from a far larger clone, so likely a read error. Other nucleotide sequences from this sample produce the same CDR3. The J segment was not called; the V segment is TRDV3; the table's D call, TRDD3, was not checked against the DNA. Germline V lookup: CDR1 TVYSNPD, CDR2 GDNSRS (reference sequence). The CDR3 sequence is 18 residues long. The CDR3 loop reads CAFSNRDRGGRGGDKLIF. CDR3 in DNA: TGTGCTTTCTCTAATCGCGACCGTGGGGGAAGAGGGGGCGATAAACTCATCTTC.

Details on this clone: A far bigger clonotype differs at one base, so this is likely a read error. This same CDR3 is encoded by further DNA sequences in the sample. J is TRDJ1 and V is TRDV3; D unresolved. In the absence of a J gene in TCRdb, the DNA was matched to germline to assign it here. From germline, CDR1 is TVYSNPD and CDR2 GDNSRS (reference sequence). The CDR3 consists of 17 residues. V was cut by 3 bases and J by 7 bases, with 30 bases left in between. This CDR3 is CALPVPFHPSHRGKLIF. The CDR3 DNA reads as TGTGCCTTACCGGTTCCCTTTCACCCGTCCCATAGAGGTAAACTCATCTTT.

A remark on this clone: Only one base separates this from a far larger clonotype, so it likely reflects a read error. The chain is built from TRDV1 and TRDJ1, with 9 nucleotides matching TRDD3. TCRdb does not report a J gene; here it was assigned by matching the DNA to germline references. The ends lost 0 bases at V and 0 bases at J; junction bases unmatched: 23. From germline, CDR1 is TSWWSYY and CDR2 QGS. This CDR3 is built from 23 residues. The DNA for the CDR3 is TGTGCTCTTGGGGAACTAAAGTTTCCCCAGTACTGGGGGAGGAGGAGGTACACCGATAAACTCATCTTT. It is translated as CALGELKFPQYWGRRRYTDKLIF.

This clone has ten or more counts. The amino acid sequence in TCRdb belongs to a much larger clone and departs from this DNA's translation at residue 13, likely a sequencing read error; the sequence shown is translated from the DNA. The chain joins TRDV3 to TRDJ1; 8 nucleotides match TRDD3. With V trimmed by 4 bases and J by 0 bases, 22 bases remained unmatched. The CDR3 has 19 residues. Germline assignment: CDR1 TVYSNPD and CDR2 GDNSRS (reference sequence). CDR3 loop: CASFLPPHGDTGHTDKLIF. CDR3 DNA sequence: TGTGCCTCCTTTCTTCCTCCACACGGGGATACTGGGCACACCGATAAACTCATCTTT. The full variable domain, rest sourced from reference TRDV3 and TRDJ1, is CDKVTQSSPDQTVASGSEVVLLCTYDTVYSNPDLFWYRIRPDYSFQFVFYGDNSRSEGADFTQGRFSVKHILTQKAFHLVISPVRTEDSATYYCASFLPPHGDTGHTDKLIFGKGTRVTVEP.

This sequence joins TRDV2 and TRDJ1, with 10 positions matching TRDD3. The J gene, left out of TCRdb, was set here by checking the DNA against germline. CDR3 size: 14 residues. CDR1 and CDR2 from the germline V gene are GEAIGNYY and EKD. With V trimmed by 8 bases and J by 2 bases, 7 bases remained unmatched. The CDR3 reads CAFTELGDTDKLIF. The CDR3 coding sequence is TGTGCCTTTACTGAACTGGGGGATACCGATAAACTCATCTTT.

This clone was detected only a few times. This likely came from a read error, as a far larger clone is one base away. The identical CDR3 is also encoded by other nucleotide sequences in the sample. The rearrangement links TRDV3 to TRDJ1; possible D gene TRDD2, 5 bases. TCRdb is silent on the J gene; assignment here came from matching the DNA to germline. The CDR3 contains 15 residues. Trimming removed 3 bases from V and 2 bases from J, with 19 bases in between. Looked up from germline, CDR1 is TVYSNPD and CDR2 is GDNSRS (reference sequence). The CDR3 DNA follows: TGTGCCTTCGACCCACCCCTACTATATACCGATAAACTCATCTTT. Translated, it gives CAFDPPLLYTDKLIF.

Turning to this clone: TCRdb pairs this DNA with a much larger clone's protein that differs at residue 21, likely a read error; the protein shown was translated from the DNA. The V gene is TRDV1; the J gene was not called; the D call of TRDD3 is as the table states it, not checked on the DNA. Per germline, CDR1 TSWWSYY and CDR2 QGS. The CDR3 has 23 amino acids. The CDR3 protein is CALGERWVYPLLWGIRETDKPIF. Here the CDR3 DNA reads TGTGCTCTTGGGGAACGGTGGGTCTACCCCCTTTTGTGGGGGATACGCGAAACCGATAAACCCATCTTT.

This clone was detected many times. TCRdb attributes to this sequence the protein of a much larger clone, which differs from the DNA translation at residue 19; a read error is likely, and the protein displayed is translated from the DNA. The V gene call reads TRDV1; no J gene was called; the table assigns TRDD3, which was not confirmed against the DNA. The CDR3 contains 20 residues. CDR1 and CDR2 (germline): TSWWSYY, QGS. CDR3 DNA sequence: TGTGCTCTTGGGGAAGGTCTACCGTACTGGGGGATACCGTACACCGATAAACTCACCTTT. Translating gives CALGEGLPYWGIPYTDKLTF.

As concerns this clone: This DNA translates differently at residue 11 from the TCRdb protein, which is that of a much larger clone; a read error is likely, and the protein shown is the DNA's own translation. The chain couples TRDV3 to TRDJ1; D is undetermined. TCRdb does not report a J gene; here it was assigned by matching the DNA to germline references. The CDR3 runs 15 residues. Germline lookup yields CDR1 TVYSNPD and CDR2 GDNSRS (reference sequence). Trimming cost V 3 bases and J 5 bases, with 22 bases left between them. Here the CDR3 reads CALILSEERYDKLIF. DNA for the CDR3: TGTGCCTTAATACTCTCGGAGGAGAGATATGATAAACTCATCTTT.

Details on this clone: A read error likely explains this, since a far larger clone differs by one base. Other nucleotide sequences in the sample specify the same CDR3. The rearrangement uses TRDV3 and TRDJ1, with D perhaps matching TRDD3 (7 bases). TCRdb carries no J gene annotation; the J gene was assigned here by matching the DNA with germline. Germline CDR1 reads TVYSNPD; CDR2 reads GDNSRS (reference sequence). This CDR3 contains 25 residues. Trimming left V 0 bases short and J 2 bases short, with 46 bases between. The CDR3 protein is CAFRIVTTSFSYWGIRVKNTDKLIF. CDR3 bases: TGTGCCTTTAGGATTGTTACTACTTCCTTTTCGTACTGGGGAATACGCGTTAAGAATACCGATAAACTCATCTTT.

Regarding this clone: A read error likely explains this, since a far larger clone differs by one base. Other DNA sequences in this specimen translate into the identical CDR3. This rearrangement joins TRDV1 to TRDJ1; 8 nucleotides agree with TRDD3. TCRdb carries no J gene annotation; the J gene was assigned here by matching the DNA with germline. Germline-derived CDR1 and CDR2 are TSWWSYY and QGS. This CDR3 comprises 26 residues. The DNA for the CDR3 is TGTGCTCTTGGGGAACCGTATATCCTACTTTCCGTACTGGGGGCCCCTGGGTGGGGATACACCGACAAACTCATCTTT. Amino acids: CALGEPYILLSVLGAPGWGYTDKLIF.

This clone occurred a few times. The protein that TCRdb holds for this DNA derives from a much larger clone and differs from the translated DNA at residue 13, which likely indicates a read error; the protein shown here is translated from the DNA. This chain connects TRDV3 to TRDJ1; 10 nucleotides agree with TRDD3. The J gene, not given by TCRdb, was assigned here from a germline match of the nucleotide sequence. Germline V gene lookup returns CDR1 TVYSNPD and CDR2 GDNSRS (reference sequence). This CDR3 spans 16 amino acids. The CDR3 DNA sequence: TGTGCCTGTGTTTTACTGGGGGATTTGTACACCGATGAACTCATCTTT. Its protein is CACVLLGDLYTDELIF.

At least ten counts were recorded for this clone. This chain's CDR3 is CACDTGAFWGTDKLIF. The CDR3 coding sequence is TGTGCCTGTGACACCGGGGCTTTTTGGGGGACCGATAAACTCATCTTT. V gene TRDV2 combines with J gene TRDJ1; perhaps TRDD3 as D (6 bases). Trimming shortened V by 0 bases and J by 2 bases, and 15 bases separated the two germline ends. The germline V gene encodes CDR1 GEAIGNYY and CDR2 EKD. The CDR3 has 16 amino acids.

Notes on this clone: The TCRdb protein, from a much larger clone, departs from this DNA's translation at residue 11, likely by read error; the protein shown derives from the DNA. V and J are TRDV3 and TRDJ1; 7 nucleotides match TRDD3. Since TCRdb gives no J gene, matching the DNA to germline was used here to assign it. The germline CDR1 and CDR2 sequences are TVYSNPD and GDNSRS (reference sequence). The CDR3 runs to 24 residues. Losses at the gene ends were 2 bases for V and 0 bases for J; bases not matched to a gene: 36. CDR3 residues: CAFYHHFSRAQQTGDGWNTDKLIF. CDR3 DNA: TGTGCCTTTTACCACCACTTTTCAAGGGCACAACAGACGGGGGATGGATGGAACACCGATAAACTCATCTTT. The variable domain in full, completed from reference TRDV3 and TRDJ1, reads CDKVTQSSPDQTVASGSEVVLLCTYDTVYSNPDLFWYRIRPDYSFQFVFYGDNSRSEGADFTQGRFSVKHILTQKAFHLVISPVRTEDSATYYCAFYHHFSRAQQTGDGWNTDKLIFGKGTRVTVEP.

This clone was counted ten times or more. The amino acid sequence in TCRdb belongs to a much larger clone and departs from this DNA's translation at residue 15, likely a sequencing read error; the sequence shown is translated from the DNA. V usage is TRDV2 and J usage is TRDJ1, with 9 nucleotides matching TRDD3. In the absence of a J gene in TCRdb, the DNA was matched to germline to assign it here. The CDR3 runs to 18 residues. Germline V lookup: CDR1 GEAIGNYY, CDR2 EKD. The CDR3 region has the DNA TGTGCCTGTGACACCGTGGGAGTGCTGGGGGATGGGACCGATAGACTCATCTTT. It codes for CACDTVGVLGDGTDRLIF.

This clone was detected only a few times. TCRdb lists the protein of a much larger clone for this DNA, which differs at residue 14, so this is likely a read error; the protein given here is translated from the DNA itself. This rearrangement joins TRDV2 to TRDJ1, with 13 positions matching TRDD3. TCRdb offers no J gene call, so here the DNA was matched to germline to obtain one. V shed 0 bases, J shed 10 bases, and the junction held 13 bases outside the gene matches. Germline assignment: CDR1 GEAIGNYY and CDR2 EKD. The CDR3 length is 17 residues. The CDR3 region is CACDTVTGGYAPVSLIF. CDR3 DNA: TGTGCCTGTGACACCGTGACTGGGGGATACGCGCCCGTTTCACTCATCTTT.

This clone was seen a few times. For this DNA, TCRdb reports the protein of a much larger clone, which diverges at residue 11, most likely from a read error; the protein presented here is translated directly from the DNA. This sequence joins TRDV1 and TRDJ1; 8 nucleotides agree with TRDD3. As TCRdb names no J gene, one was assigned here on the basis of a DNA match to germline. The CDR3 is made up of 20 amino acids. V shed 7 bases, J shed 0 bases, and the junction held 22 bases outside the gene matches. The germline V gene encodes CDR1 TSWWSYY and CDR2 QGS. The CDR3 region is CALDAGPYWGVRPYTDKLIF. DNA for the CDR3: TGTGCTCTTGATGCGGGGCCTTACTGGGGGGTACGCCCGTACACCGATAAACTCATCTTT.